This T cell receptor beta chain was sequenced in a study of T cells expressing NK-cell markers. In the study overall: HCMV serostatus: seven of eight sequenced donors positive, one negative.

Worth noting for this clonotype: Its antigen is not identified.

The cDNA for TCR beta came from 5'RACE template switching with UMIs. From its re-call of the 5' RACE reads, TCRdb lists each CDR3 protein once, without DNA. This sample contains 550,000 or so distinct CDR3 sequences. The CDR3 contains 19 residues. Study-level findings and limits: The study found these clonotypes also leading the CD3+CD56-NKG2C+ fraction in a few donors. In about 6 donors, dominant CD3+CD56+NKG2C+ clonotypes ranked among the top 10 CD8+ clonotypes.

Sequencing used blood T cells: a sorted CD56 or NKG2C T cell subset, CD4+ or CD8+ T cells, or bulk PBMC T cells (not recorded which). This receptor was taken from a man between 18 and 29 years old in good health. The rearrangement links TRBV12-3 or TRBV12-4 to TRBJ2-6; the TCRdb call, TRBD1, lacks DNA for checking. CDR3 in amino acids: CASSPRTGRVSSGANVLTF.